Each of the 20 T cell receptor beta chains below was sequenced from the same sample in a study of early stage breast cancer tumors. Only in-frame clones appear in the TCRdb table, and some are missing; sequencing was by immunoSEQ multiplex PCR. The sample lists under 45,000 clones, 70% to 80% occurring once. Sequenced input: blood. These receptors came from a person in their 60s with breast cancer.

This clone was seen more than once but under ten times. V usage is TRBV11-3 and J usage is TRBJ2-7; 10 positions agree with TRBD2. With V trimmed by 6 bases and J by 6 bases, 5 bases remained unmatched. Germline CDR1 reads SGHNT; CDR2 reads YENEEA. This CDR3 has 13 residues. The CDR3 sequence: CASSALAGAEQYF. For the CDR3, the DNA is TGTGCCAGCAGTGCCCTAGCGGGAGCCGAGCAGTACTTC.

CDR3 sequence reads: CASSKLGSYEQYF. DNA of the CDR3: TGTGCCAGCAGCAAACTTGGTTCCTACGAACAGTACTTC. The chain employs TRBV21-1 and TRBJ2-7; the table's D call of TRBD2 was not tested on the DNA. TRBV21-1 is listed as a pseudogene. CDR3 length equals 13 residues.

The chain links TRBV6-1 to TRBJ2-1, with D perhaps being TRBD1 or TRBD2 (5 bases each). Germline V gene sequence: CDR1 MNHNS, CDR2 SASEGT. Trimming left V 1 base short and J 7 bases short, with 11 bases between. The CDR3 contains 14 residues. As DNA, the CDR3 is TGTGCCAGCAGTGAAGGCCCGAGGGGAAATGAGCAGTTCTTC. This translates into CASSEGPRGNEQFF.

The V gene is TRBV30, the J gene TRBJ2-2, with 9 bases lining up with TRBD1. J lost 7 bases, V lost 4 bases, and 7 bases had no gene match. This CDR3 has 14 residues. In germline, CDR1 is GTSNPN, CDR2 SVGIG (reference sequence). CDR3 coding DNA: TGTGCCTGGAATCCGGGACAGGGAAACGGGGAGCTGTTTTTT. It is translated as CAWNPGQGNGELFF.

The rearrangement joins TRBV6-5 to TRBJ1-6; D is unclear. The V gene lost 6 bases and the J gene lost 3 bases, with 12 bases spanning the gap. The CDR3 has 15 amino acids. CDR1 is MNHEY and CDR2 is SVGAGI in the germline V gene. CDR3 residues: CASRSRSNYNSPLHF. The CDR3 DNA reads as TGTGCCAGCAGGTCCCGGAGCAACTATAATTCACCCCTCCACTTT.

This clone appeared once. At one boundary the junction diverges from the germline segment, which might be a read error. The chain has TRBV13 and TRBJ2-3, with 10 bases aligning to TRBD1. The germline V gene has CDR1 PRHDT and CDR2 FYEKMQ (reference sequence). The CDR3 spans 15 residues. CDR3 in amino acids: CASSPRTGGQDRQYF. The DNA of the CDR3 is TGTGCCAGCAGCCCCAGGACAGGGGGGCAAGATAGGCAGTATTTT.

This clone showed up just a few times. The chain combines TRBV13 with TRBJ2-7; D not resolved. The CDR3 has 12 amino acids. V gave up 5 bases and J gave up 1 base, with 6 bases separating them. Germline CDR1 and CDR2: PRHDT and FYEKMQ (reference sequence). The DNA for the CDR3 is TGTGCCAGCAGCCAGCAGTCCTACGAGCAGTACTTC. Translation gives CASSQQSYEQYF. The full variable domain, rest sourced from reference TRBV13 and TRBJ2-7, is AAGVIQSPRHLIKEKRETATLKCYPIPRHDTVYWYQQGPGQDPQFLISFYEKMQSDKGSIPDRFSAQQFSDYHSELNMSSLELGDSALYFCASSQQSYEQYFGPGTRLTVT.

The V gene is TRBV28, the J gene TRBJ2-1; TRBD1 or TRBD2 may be the D gene (5 bases each). The CDR3 is 13 residues long. CDR1 and CDR2 (germline): MDHEN, SYDVKM. The V and J ends lost 6 bases and 11 bases respectively, with 17 bases between them. CDR3 amino acids: CASRTGTPSKQFF. In nucleotides, the CDR3 is TGTGCCAGCAGAACCGGGACCCCCTCTAAGCAGTTCTTC.

The rearrangement links TRBV4-1 to TRBJ1-2; D perhaps matches TRBD1 (5 bases). Germline values: CDR1 MGHRA, CDR2 YSYEKL. The CDR3 covers 15 residues. Between the trimmed V and J ends, which lost 0 bases and 6 bases, there was a span of 14 bases. DNA of the CDR3: TGCGCCAGCAGCCAAGATTCGGGACGAGTCGATGGCTACACCTTC. Its protein product is CASSQDSGRVDGYTF.

V gene TRBV19 combines with J gene TRBJ1-1, with a tentative D call TRBD1 (5 bases). Germline V lookup: CDR1 LNHDA, CDR2 SQIVND (reference sequence). This CDR3 spans 14 amino acids. V lost 3 bases, J lost 3 bases, and 11 bases lay in between. The CDR3 bases are TGTGCCAGTAGTATCAAGGGACGGGACACTGAAGCTTTCTTT. It is translated as CASSIKGRDTEAFF.

The chain is built from TRBV27 and TRBJ2-2, with 13 bases lining up with TRBD2. Germline V gene data show CDR1 as MNHEY and CDR2 as SMNVEV (reference sequence). V shed 8 bases, J shed 7 bases, and the junction held 4 bases outside the gene matches. The CDR3 runs 14 residues. In DNA, the CDR3 is TGTGCCAGCCGACTAGCGGGGGGAGGCGGGGAGCTGTTTTTT. Protein: CASRLAGGGGELFF.

This chain joins TRBV19 and TRBJ1-4; the D is unclear. The CDR3 consists of 14 residues. Trimming removed 3 bases at V and 0 bases at J, with 5 bases between. The germline gives CDR1 LNHDA, CDR2 SQIVND (reference sequence). CDR3 nucleotide sequence: TGTGCCAGTAGTATGCAGGCAACTAATGAAAAACTGTTTTTT. Protein: CASSMQATNEKLFF.

The J gene is TRBJ1-2, the V gene TRBV25-1; 8 bases are shared with TRBD1. CDR3 length: 13 amino acids. Germline-derived CDR1 and CDR2 are MGHDK and SYGVNS. V was pared by 7 bases and J by 6 bases, with 7 bases of the junction left unmatched. The CDR3 here is CASTTGGVDGYTF. Written as DNA, the CDR3 is TGTGCCAGCACAACAGGGGGGGTCGATGGCTACACCTTC.

The chain combines TRBV5-1 with TRBJ2-7, with D possibly being TRBD1 or TRBD2 (6 bases each). CDR1 SGHRS and CDR2 YFSETQ come from the germline V gene. This CDR3 has 13 amino acids. The V end was cut by 7 bases, the J end by 5 bases, with 16 bases between. The CDR3 DNA reads TGCGCCAGCGGACGAAGGGGGGCGGACGAGCAGTACTTC. This translates into CASGRRGADEQYF.

This chain connects TRBV28 to TRBJ2-6; D could derive from TRBD1 or TRBD2 (5 bases each). Looked up from germline, CDR1 is MDHEN and CDR2 is SYDVKM. There are 15 residues in the CDR3. The ends were cut back, 2 bases at V and 1 base at J, with 6 bases in the middle. The CDR3 DNA sequence: TGTGCCAGCAGTTTAGGGGGATCTGGGGCCAACGTCCTGACTTTC. Translated, it gives CASSLGGSGANVLTF.

The J gene is TRBJ1-2, the V gene TRBV28, with TRBD1 matching 7 bases. J lost 3 bases, V lost 2 bases, and 12 bases had no gene match. Germline V gene data show CDR1 as MDHEN and CDR2 as SYDVKM. The CDR3 runs to 17 residues. Here the CDR3 reads CASSLRQGEEGYYGYTF. For the CDR3, the DNA is TGTGCCAGCAGTTTAAGACAGGGAGAAGAGGGGTACTATGGCTACACCTTC.

This chain joins TRBV5-4 and TRBJ1-1; D unresolved. There are 13 residues in the CDR3. Trimming shortened V by 3 bases and J by 1 base, and 7 bases separated the two germline ends. Germline assignment: CDR1 SGHNT and CDR2 YYREEE (reference sequence). The CDR3 is CASSWVGNTEAFF. As DNA, the CDR3 is TGTGCCAGCAGCTGGGTCGGGAACACTGAAGCTTTCTTT.

This clone came up a few times. The chain joins TRBV6-1 to TRBJ1-5; D gene uncertain. The CDR3 length is 13 residues. The germline CDR1 and CDR2 sequences are MNHNS and SASEGT. V shed 8 bases and J shed 2 bases, with 10 bases lying between them. The CDR3 spells CASVLLRNQPQHF. DNA for the CDR3: TGTGCCAGCGTACTCCTTCGCAATCAGCCCCAGCATTTT.

The chain joins TRBV5-1 to TRBJ2-7; 8 positions match TRBD1. This CDR3 is built from 14 residues. Germline CDR1 is SGHRS and CDR2 is YFSETQ. The ends lost 3 bases at V and 3 bases at J; junction bases unmatched: 5. As DNA, the CDR3 is TGCGCCAGCAGCTCCCCGGGACAGGTCTACGAGCAGTACTTC. It translates to CASSSPGQVYEQYF.

V is TRBV2 and J is TRBJ2-3, with TRBD1 matching 11 bases. CDR1 and CDR2 from the germline V gene are SNHLY and FYNNEI. Trimming removed 6 bases from V and 3 bases from J; junction bases left unmatched: 5. CDR3 length: 15 residues. The CDR3 DNA reads as TGTGCCAGCAGAAGGACAGGGGGCAAAACAGATACGCAGTATTTT. It yields the protein CASRRTGGKTDTQYF.